These T cell receptor beta chains were read from a single sample in a study of cytomegalovirus exposure and HLA in healthy donors. TCRdb's copy holds only in-frame clones and misses some; the assay was immunoSEQ multiplex PCR. The sample contains 150,000 to 250,000 clones, around 76% of which appear only once. The sample taken for sequencing was PBMCs. The receptors here all came from a man under 40 in good health and CMV-seronegative. CDR3s include the opening cysteine and the closing phenylalanine or tryptophan. D genes are given only for firm matches. The size field is filled for only some rows; it gives once, few, many or a size class.

clone_size	v_call	d_call	j_call	cdr3_aa	cdr3_nt
few	TRBV5-8	TRBD1	TRBJ2-1	CASSLTTGGRNEQFF	TGTGCCAGCAGCTTGACGACAGGGGGACGCAATGAGCAGTTCTTC
NA	TRBV28	NA	TRBJ1-1	CASSPVKNTEAFF	TGTGCCAGCAGTCCGGTGAAGAACACTGAAGCTTTCTTT
few	TRBV5-1	NA	TRBJ2-1	CASSLATPISSYNEQFF	TGCGCCAGCAGCTTGGCCACCCCGATTAGCTCCTACAATGAGCAGTTCTTC
few	TRBV28	TRBD2	TRBJ2-1	CASSTPGGGGPYFPEQFF	TGTGCCAGCAGTACCCCCGGGGGCGGGGGGCCCTATTTTCCTGAGCAGTTCTTC
NA	TRBV25-1	TRBD1	TRBJ1-1	CASSGGQGATTEAFF	TGTGCCAGCTCAGGTGGCCAGGGGGCAACAACTGAAGCTTTCTTT
NA	TRBV18	TRBD1	TRBJ2-7	CASSPGSTGVFYEQYF	TGTGCCAGCTCACCAGGGTCGACAGGGGTATTCTACGAGCAGTACTTC
NA	TRBV2	TRBD1	TRBJ2-7	CASRRTGYGEQYF	TGTGCCAGCAGGAGGACAGGCTACGGCGAGCAGTACTTC
NA	TRBV5-6	NA	TRBJ1-6	CASRMDIDSNPPLHF	TGTGCCAGCAGGATGGACATCGACAGTAACCCACCCCTCCACTTT
NA	TRBV5-4	NA	TRBJ2-1	CASSVTGNEQFF	TGTGCCAGCAGCGTTACAGGCAATGAGCAGTTCTTC
NA	TRBV10-2	NA	TRBJ2-1	CASSESIAEQNYNEQFF	TGCGCCAGCAGTGAGTCGATAGCGGAGCAAAACTACAATGAGCAGTTCTTC
NA	TRBV2	TRBD1	TRBJ1-4	CASSGDSNEKLFF	TGTGCCAGCAGTGGGGACAGTAATGAAAAACTGTTTTTT
NA	TRBV2	NA	TRBJ2-6	CASSEQLSGANVLTF	TGTGCCAGCAGTGAACAGTTGTCTGGGGCCAACGTCCTGACTTTC
NA	TRBV13	TRBD2	TRBJ2-2	CASSSGSVVTGELFF	TGTGCCAGCAGCAGCGGGAGTGTAGTAACCGGGGAGCTGTTTTTT
NA	TRBV7-9	TRBD2	TRBJ2-1	CASSSTSVTYNEQFF	TGTGCCAGCAGCTCGACTAGCGTAACCTACAATGAGCAGTTCTTC
NA	TRBV28	NA	TRBJ1-1	CASRVGNTEAFF	TGTGCCAGCCGGGTGGGGAACACTGAAGCTTTCTTT
few	TRBV19	TRBD1	TRBJ2-1	CASRRDRVYNEQFF	TGTGCCAGTAGAAGGGACAGGGTCTACAATGAGCAGTTCTTC
NA	TRBV28	NA	TRBJ2-1	CASSVRDSQRQFF	TGTGCCAGCAGTGTTAGGGACTCCCAGAGGCAGTTCTTC
NA	TRBV5-8	NA	TRBJ1-1	CASNSGGARDTEAFF	TGTGCCAGCAACTCGGGAGGGGCGCGGGACACTGAAGCTTTCTTT
few	TRBV5-8	TRBD1	TRBJ2-1	CASPVRRGFDEQFF	TGTGCCAGCCCTGTTCGCAGGGGGTTCGATGAGCAGTTCTTC
NA	TRBV28	TRBD1	TRBJ2-7	CASSNRGLPYEQYF	TGTGCCAGCAGTAACAGGGGTCTCCCCTACGAGCAGTACTTC
few	TRBV4-2	NA	TRBJ2-7	CASSQGLGAYEQYF	TGTGCCAGCAGCCAAGGACTAGGGGCATACGAGCAGTACTTC
NA	TRBV7-6	NA	TRBJ1-1	CASSQYRVTGLTNTEAFF	TGTGCCAGCAGCCAATATAGGGTAACGGGACTTACGAACACTGAAGCTTTCTTT
NA	TRBV29-1	TRBD1	TRBJ2-3	CSALGQAPDTQYF	TGCAGCGCCCTAGGACAGGCCCCAGATACGCAGTATTTT
NA	TRBV6-5	TRBD1	TRBJ2-2	CASRRDRETGELFF	TGCGCCAGCAGACGGGACAGGGAGACCGGGGAGCTGTTTTTT
once	TRBV19	NA	TRBJ2-5	CASSRTGVQETQYF	TGTGCCAGTAGTAGAACCGGAGTACAAGAGACCCAGTACTTC
once	TRBV27	TRBD2	TRBJ2-3	CASSTSVPRTDTQYF	TGTGCCAGCAGCACTAGCGTACCTCGCACAGATACGCAGTATTTT
once	TRBV5-1	NA	TRBJ1-3	CASSLAPGSGNTIYF	TGCGCCAGCAGCTTGGCGCCAGGCTCTGGAAACACCATATATTTT
NA	TRBV28	NA	TRBJ2-7	CASSRRVGGPYEQYF	TGTGCCAGCAGTCGACGGGTGGGGGGTCCCTACGAGCAGTACTTC
NA	TRBV7-9	TRBD1	TRBJ1-4	CASSLRGQLGQKPFF	TGTGCCAGCAGCTTACGGGGACAGTTGGGACAAAAACCGTTTTTT
NA	TRBV7-2	TRBD1	TRBJ2-3	CASSSWTGQNTDTQYF	TGTGCCAGCAGCTCGTGGACAGGGCAGAACACAGATACGCAGTATTTT
NA	TRBV2	NA	TRBJ2-1	CASSVNGGSYNEQFF	TGTGCCAGCAGTGTTAACGGAGGCTCCTACAATGAGCAGTTCTTC
NA	TRBV18	TRBD1	TRBJ1-2	CASSPPTRDSYGYTF	TGTGCCAGCTCACCACCGACAAGGGACAGCTATGGCTACACCTTC
NA	TRBV5-1	NA	TRBJ2-7	CAKYYEQYF	TGCGCCAAATACTACGAGCAGTACTTC
few	TRBV7-9	TRBD2	TRBJ2-7	CASSPILAGEIYEQYF	TGTGCCAGCAGCCCAATTTTGGCGGGAGAGATCTACGAGCAGTACTTC
once	TRBV5-6	TRBD1	TRBJ2-5	CASSAGTGRDQETQYF	TGTGCCAGCAGCGCCGGGACAGGGCGGGACCAAGAGACCCAGTACTTC
NA	TRBV27	NA	TRBJ2-3	CASSNGATSTDTQYF	TGTGCCAGCAGTAATGGGGCCACTAGCACAGATACGCAGTATTTT
few	TRBV5-6	TRBD1	TRBJ1-6	CASLAQTGDDNSPLHF	TGTGCCAGTCTAGCCCAGACAGGGGATGATAATTCACCCCTCCACTTT
few	TRBV7-3	TRBD2	TRBJ2-2	CASSLVSGRLNTGELFF	TGTGCCAGCAGCTTAGTTAGCGGGAGGTTGAACACCGGGGAGCTGTTTTTT
few	TRBV7-2	TRBD2	TRBJ2-1	CASRQRRGLAGVNEQFF	TGTGCCAGCAGGCAAAGACGGGGACTAGCGGGAGTCAATGAGCAGTTCTTC
NA	TRBV4-2	TRBD1	TRBJ2-1	CASSPEGQGYNEQFF	TGTGCCAGCAGCCCAGAAGGACAGGGTTACAATGAGCAGTTCTTC